A single sample gave rise to the 5 T cell receptor beta chains below, sequenced in a study of cytomegalovirus exposure and HLA in healthy donors. 60 Vbeta and 13 Jbeta primers were used in PCR. Profiling relied on immunoSEQ multiplex PCR, and the TCRdb table lists in-frame clones only, not all of them. The data contain around 100,000 clones, 74% of them singletons. Sequencing was performed on PBMCs. The receptors shown here come from a young man in good health and CMV-seropositive.

This clone turned up a few times. The genes are TRBV19 and TRBJ1-2; weak D call: TRBD1 (5 bases). V shed 4 bases and J shed 3 bases, with 12 bases lying between them. The germline gives CDR1 LNHDA, CDR2 SQIVND (reference sequence). The CDR3 covers 14 residues. CDR3 coding DNA: TGTGCCAGTAGTAGCGGGCGGGGGGACTATGGCTACACCTTC. Its translation: CASSSGRGDYGYTF.

V and J are TRBV2 and TRBJ2-2; D possibly corresponds to TRBD1 (6 bases). Germline V lookup: CDR1 SNHLY, CDR2 FYNNEI. This CDR3 contains 14 residues. The germline V and J ends were trimmed by 4 bases and 5 bases, with 11 bases remaining between them. The CDR3: CASSAVGQTGELFF. As DNA, the CDR3 is TGTGCCAGCAGTGCCGTCGGACAGACCGGGGAGCTGTTTTTT. The full variable domain, rest sourced from reference TRBV2 and TRBJ2-2, is EPEVTQTPSHQVTQMGQEVILRCVPISNHLYFYWYRQILGQKVEFLVSFYNNEISEKSEIFDDQFSVERPDGSNFTLKIRSTKLEDSAMYFCASSAVGQTGELFFGEGSRLTVL.

The J gene is TRBJ2-7, the V gene TRBV29-1; TRBD2 is a possible D gene (5 bases). The germline V gene has CDR1 SQVTM and CDR2 ANQGSEA. Trimming left V 4 bases short and J 3 bases short, with 13 bases between. CDR3 length: 13 residues. For the CDR3, the DNA is TGCAGCGTTGTCGGGCCGGCGGGCTACGAGCAGTACTTC. Translated, it gives CSVVGPAGYEQYF.

This clone was picked up a small number of times. The gene calls are TRBV4-1 and TRBJ1-1, with 10 bases that match TRBD1. This CDR3 is built from 15 residues. V lost 4 bases and J lost 5; bases outside the gene matches: 7. CDR1 is MGHRA and CDR2 is YSYEKL in the germline V gene. The CDR3 DNA reads TGCGCCAGCAGCCCGCGGACAGGGGGGGTGACTGAAGCTTTCTTT. It encodes CASSPRTGGVTEAFF.

About this clone itself: The junction departs from the called germline gene at one end, perhaps through a read error. The chain joins TRBV19 to TRBJ2-6; possibly TRBD1 for D (5 bases). Germline V gives CDR1 LNHDA, CDR2 SQIVND (reference sequence). The CDR3 contains 13 residues. CDR3 sequence (DNA): TGTGCCAGTAGAAGCTCTGGGGCCAATGTCCTGACTTTC. This gives the protein CASRSSGANVLTF.